A single sample is the source of the 20 T cell receptor beta chains below, sequenced in a study of blood T cell repertoires in COVID-19. Clones were read by immunoSEQ multiplex PCR, and TCRdb kept only the in-frame ones, dropping some. The sample consists of 200,000 to 250,000 clones, 70% to 90% of them appearing once. The specimen sequenced was PBMCs or T cells enriched from blood (not recorded which). These receptors originate from a man aged 30 to 45 with acute COVID-19.

V gene TRBV2 combines with J gene TRBJ2-7; 7 bases match TRBD1. Germline CDR1 reads SNHLY; CDR2 reads FYNNEI. This CDR3 is 15 amino acids long. The J segment lost 2 bases and the V segment lost 2 bases, leaving 6 bases of the junction unmatched. CDR3 region: CASSEMGQTPYEQYF. The CDR3 DNA is TGTGCCAGCAGTGAAATGGGACAGACACCCTACGAGCAGTACTTC.

As concerns this clone: Different DNA sequences within this sample yield the same CDR3. The rearrangement joins TRBV12-3 or TRBV12-4 to TRBJ2-1, with TRBD2 as a possible D gene (6 bases). Trimming pared 3 bases from V and 7 bases from J, leaving 10 bases between. The CDR3 is 13 amino acids. The CDR3: CASSFSGLNEQFF. The CDR3 nucleotides read TGTGCCAGCAGTTTCTCGGGACTTAATGAGCAGTTCTTC.

For this clone: Other nucleotide sequences from this sample produce the same CDR3. This chain connects TRBV10-3 to TRBJ1-2, with unresolved D. CDR1 is ENHRY and CDR2 is SYGVKD in the germline V gene. V gave up 0 bases and J gave up 2 bases, with 4 bases separating them. The CDR3 consists of 13 residues. The CDR3 here is CAISESGNYGYTF. The CDR3, as DNA: TGTGCCATCAGTGAGTCCGGGAACTATGGCTACACCTTC.

This clone was recorded once. The V gene is TRBV5-1, the J gene TRBJ2-2; D is ambiguous. Germline V gene data show CDR1 as SGHRS and CDR2 as YFSETQ. Trimming removed 3 bases from V and 6 bases from J, with 6 bases in between. This CDR3 contains 12 residues. As DNA, the CDR3 is TGCGCCAGCAGCTCGGTTTCCGGGGAGCTGTTTTTT. It is translated as CASSSVSGELFF.

Note on this clone: Within the sample, other DNA sequences also encode this same CDR3. The rearrangement links TRBV27 to TRBJ1-2; possibly TRBD1 for D (5 bases). V was clipped by 4 bases and J by 1 base, with 16 bases between them. Germline CDR1 is MNHEY and CDR2 is SMNVEV (reference sequence). The CDR3 extends over 16 amino acids. The CDR3 is CASSSNLRQINYGYTF. In DNA, the CDR3 is TGTGCCAGCAGTTCAAACCTTCGACAGATTAACTATGGCTACACCTTC.

This clone was observed a single time. The chain uses TRBV30 and TRBJ1-3; the D is unclear. The germline V gene encodes CDR1 GTSNPN and CDR2 SVGIG (reference sequence). V was pared by 5 bases and J by 4 bases, with 6 bases between. The CDR3 is 11 amino acids. In DNA, the CDR3 is TGTGCCTGGGGGCGCGGAAACACCATATATTTT. This gives the protein CAWGRGNTIYF.

V usage is TRBV9 and J usage is TRBJ2-3, with a tentative D call TRBD1 (5 bases). The V gene's germline CDR1 is SGDLS and CDR2 YYNGEE. The CDR3 loop spans 15 amino acids. The V and J ends lost 0 bases and 3 bases respectively, with 11 bases between them. The CDR3: CASSVVQGLTDTQYF. As DNA, the CDR3 is TGTGCCAGCAGCGTAGTCCAGGGTCTAACAGATACGCAGTATTTT.

The gene calls are TRBV19 and TRBJ2-4, with TRBD1 identical over 7 bases. CDR1 and CDR2 from the germline V gene are LNHDA and SQIVND (reference sequence). CDR3 length equals 15 residues. The V segment lost 3 bases and the J segment 4 bases; nucleotides outside the gene matches: 6. The CDR3 sequence is CASSIYQGEKNIQYF. Here the CDR3 DNA reads TGTGCCAGTAGTATTTACCAGGGGGAAAAAAACATTCAGTACTTC.

This chain links TRBV3-1 (or the pseudogene TRBV3-2) with TRBJ2-1; perhaps TRBD2 as D (5 bases). Germline assignment: CDR1 LGHDT and CDR2 YNNKEL (reference sequence). The CDR3 totals 14 residues. V was pared by 4 bases and J by 4 bases, with 11 bases between. The CDR3 DNA follows: TGTGCCAGCAGCCTGAGGACTGTTTACAATGAGCAGTTCTTC. Translation: CASSLRTVYNEQFF.

For this clone: One end of the junction does not line up with germline, which may come from a read error. The V call is TRBV3-1 (or the pseudogene TRBV3-2), the J call TRBJ2-3; perhaps TRBD2 as D (6 bases). Germline V CDR1 and CDR2: LGHDT, YNNKEL (reference sequence). The CDR3 sequence is 11 residues long. The CDR3 coding sequence is TGTGCCAGCAGCCAACCGGGACTTCACACTTTT. This codes for CASSQPGLHTF.

This chain joins TRBV2 and TRBJ2-7; a weak D match, TRBD1 (5 bases). Germline V gene lookup returns CDR1 SNHLY and CDR2 FYNNEI. This CDR3 comprises 13 residues. Trimming removed 8 bases from V and 0 bases from J, with 11 bases in between. DNA of the CDR3: TGTGCCAGCGCGACAGTTTCCTCCTACGAGCAGTACTTC. Protein sequence: CASATVSSYEQYF. The full variable domain, rest sourced from reference TRBV2 and TRBJ2-7, is EPEVTQTPSHQVTQMGQEVILRCVPISNHLYFYWYRQILGQKVEFLVSFYNNEISEKSEIFDDQFSVERPDGSNFTLKIRSTKLEDSAMYFCASATVSSYEQYFGPGTRLTVT.

V usage is TRBV3-1 (or the pseudogene TRBV3-2) and J usage is TRBJ1-4; D is ambiguous. CDR3 length: 14 amino acids. V was clipped by 0 bases and J by 1 base, with 3 bases between them. Germline lookup yields CDR1 LGHDT and CDR2 YNNKEL (reference sequence). The CDR3: CASSQDQTNEKLFF. For the CDR3, the DNA is TGTGCCAGCAGCCAAGATCAAACTAATGAAAAACTGTTTTTT.

This clone was seen a handful of times. This chain links TRBV2 with TRBJ2-5; TRBD2 matches 12 bases. Trimming cost V 8 bases and J 5 bases; bases outside gene matches: 3. Germline CDR1 is SNHLY and CDR2 is FYNNEI. This CDR3 is 13 amino acids long. CDR3 in amino acids: CASGLAGIETQYF. As DNA, the CDR3 is TGTGCCAGCGGACTAGCGGGAATTGAGACCCAGTACTTC.

The chain uses TRBV5-6 and TRBJ1-2; possible D gene TRBD1, 6 bases. Per germline, CDR1 SGHDT and CDR2 YYEEEE. Trimming pared 0 bases from V and 1 base from J, leaving 13 bases between. The CDR3 runs to 16 residues. For the CDR3, the DNA is TGTGCCAGCAGCTTGGCGGGGTGGACAGTTAACTATGGCTACACCTTC. Protein product: CASSLAGWTVNYGYTF.

The chain has TRBV7-3 and TRBJ2-1; D is perhaps TRBD1 (5 bases). Between the trimmed V and J ends, which lost 6 bases and 8 bases, there was a span of 11 bases. The CDR3 sequence is 12 residues long. Germline loops: CDR1 SGHTA, CDR2 FQGTGA. The CDR3 nucleotides read TGTGCCAGCAGTTTCGACAGAGATGAGCAGTTCTTC. It translates to CASSFDRDEQFF.

V and J are TRBV30 and TRBJ2-2; 7 bases agree with TRBD1. The CDR3 runs to 13 residues. Trimming at V came to 6 bases and at J to 5 bases, leaving 6 bases not matched to a gene. Germline CDR1 reads GTSNPN; CDR2 reads SVGIG (reference sequence). In DNA form, the CDR3 reads TGTGCCTGCTGGTCAGGGGGAACCGGGGAGCTGTTTTTT. It specifies CACWSGGTGELFF.

This chain joins TRBV27 and TRBJ1-6; D is possibly TRBD1 (5 bases). The germline CDR1 and CDR2 sequences are MNHEY and SMNVEV (reference sequence). The CDR3 covers 13 residues. Trimming cost V 4 bases and J 11 bases, with 12 bases left between them. CDR3 coding DNA: TGTGCCAGCAGTTATACAGGTCCGGCACCCCTCCACTTT. Translating it yields CASSYTGPAPLHF.

The chain recombines TRBV28 with TRBJ2-5; D possibly corresponds to TRBD2 (5 bases). The V and J ends lost 8 bases and 2 bases respectively, with 9 bases between them. Germline V gene data show CDR1 as MDHEN and CDR2 as SYDVKM. The CDR3 extends over 12 amino acids. The CDR3 reads CASAGLQETQYF. CDR3 DNA: TGTGCCAGCGCGGGCCTACAAGAGACCCAGTACTTC.

The chain combines TRBV18 with TRBJ2-5; TRBD2 might be the D (5 bases). Germline assignment: CDR1 KGHSH and CDR2 LQKENI. The CDR3 extends over 14 amino acids. V was cut by 8 bases and J by 1 base, with 14 bases left in between. CDR3 sequence (DNA): TGTGCCAGCCGGCGGGCCTCGGGCCAAGAGACCCAGTACTTC. Protein: CASRRASGQETQYF.

The chain uses TRBV7-3 and TRBJ2-1; 7 bases map to TRBD2. The CDR3 spans 13 residues. Germline values: CDR1 SGHTA, CDR2 FQGTGA. The J segment lost 6 bases and the V segment lost 3 bases, leaving 2 bases of the junction unmatched. CDR3 region: CASSFWGGNEQFF. The CDR3 DNA is TGTGCCAGCAGCTTCTGGGGGGGCAATGAGCAGTTCTTC.